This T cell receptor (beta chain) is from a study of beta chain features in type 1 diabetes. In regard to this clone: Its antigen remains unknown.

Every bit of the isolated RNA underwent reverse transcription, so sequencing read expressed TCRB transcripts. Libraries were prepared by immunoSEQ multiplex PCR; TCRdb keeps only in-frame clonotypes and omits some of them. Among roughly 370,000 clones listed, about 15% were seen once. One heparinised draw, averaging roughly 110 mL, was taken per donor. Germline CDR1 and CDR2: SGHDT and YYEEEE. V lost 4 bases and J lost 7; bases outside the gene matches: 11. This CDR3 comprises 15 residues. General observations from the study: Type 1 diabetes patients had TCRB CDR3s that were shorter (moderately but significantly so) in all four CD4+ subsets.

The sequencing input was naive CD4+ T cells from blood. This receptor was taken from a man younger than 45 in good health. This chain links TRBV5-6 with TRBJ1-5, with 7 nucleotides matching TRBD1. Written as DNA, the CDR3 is TGTGCCAGCAGCCGGGGAGACAGGGACCACCAGCCCCAGCATTTT. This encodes CASSRGDRDHQPQHF.